Detailed here is one T cell receptor (beta chain). Its antigen is unknown. The record has no base qualities; no much larger clone is one base away. From a lookup of the germline V gene (reference sequence), CDR1 and CDR2 are MNHEY and SMNVEV. Trimming removed 7 bases from V and 7 bases from J; the gene matches leave 15 bases unexplained. The CDR3 holds 16 amino acids from the cysteine to the phenylalanine. The read is trimmed to its CDR3 DNA, 48 bases read in frame from base 1. The cohort comprised more than 550 healthy bone marrow donors. Cohort members were all nominally healthy when sampled, although unrecorded immune exposures were likely present. The donor was CMV seronegative and belonged to the group of 320 or so seronegative cohort members. Each donor provided a peripheral blood sample, and peripheral blood mononuclear cells were used for TCR beta sequencing. The Qiagen DNeasy Blood Extraction Kit was used to extract genomic DNA from the blood cell samples.

The method was the immunoSEQ multiplex PCR assay. A mixture of 60 forward primers for TCR Vbeta segments and 13 reverse primers for TCR Jbeta segments was used in the multiplex PCR. Amplification of the CDR3 region of rearranged TCR beta genes was performed with a multiplex PCR assay on genomic DNA. On the Illumina HiSeq System, the amplified TCR beta libraries were sequenced as 87-base-pair reads. From the authors' description of their analysis: Across the 670 or so repertoires, a later analysis counted 78 million or so unique TCR beta chains, roughly 11 million of which were shared by at least two donors. A nearest-neighbor algorithm error-corrected the raw reads and collapsed the reads into unique sequences, merging closely related sequences to remove PCR and sequencing errors. Alignment of CDR3 sequences to IMGT reference sequences was used to assign V, D and J gene segments. Each retained sequence needed at least a six-nucleotide match to both a V gene segment and a J gene segment. A rearrangement was called productive if the CDR3 had no stop codons and remained in frame with V and J, and every other rearrangement was called non-productive. Following IMGT convention, CDR3 was defined as the stretch from the second conserved V-encoded cysteine up to the conserved J-encoded phenylalanine. The earlier analysis of approximately 590 of the donors excluded any sequence lacking an unambiguous match to a single V gene segment. In an earlier analysis of 450 to 700 of the donors, V segments were called functional above 56.7% productive rearrangements and were called segregating when the between-donor standard deviation exceeded 5%. A statistical classification framework was developed to diagnose cytomegalovirus status using the catalog of TCR beta chain sequences. In a later analysis, TCR nucleotide sequences were compared against IMGT/GENE-DB human TR gene sequences so that V and J genes could be assigned. A later analysis assigned CDR3 sequences and most-parsimonious VDJ recombination scenarios with the TCRdist pipeline. A later analysis defined each TCR beta chain by its CDR3 amino acid sequence plus V-gene family, and excluded reads lacking a unique V-gene family. In a later analysis, around 650 highly shared, low-generation-probability nucleotide sequences were removed to address suspected cross-contamination and a sequencing artifact. For each public chain, a later analysis derived a clonal expansion index from normalized ranks of inferred template counts within each repertoire. In a later analysis, generation probabilities were computed with a VDJ recombination model fitted to out-of-frame rearrangements, and the resulting probabilities were checked against IGoR. In a later analysis, TCR-TCR, TCR-HLA and TCR-CMV co-occurrence was scored with hypergeometric tests, and a repertoire-size bias correction was applied to TCR pairs. A later analysis estimated false discovery rates by permuting HLA or CMV assignments 20 times. In a later analysis, co-occurring TCRs were grouped using DBSCAN, with TCRdist sequence similarity added in when clustering inside HLA-allele-positive subsets. Repertoires with fewer than 30,000 or more than 120,000 public chains were left out of co-occurrence clustering, as were about 5 repertoires with anomalous nucleotide sharing. TCRdb provides this immuneACCESS table in a form limited to in-frame rearrangements. Some clones are lacking; in checked studies, under half of them reflect an unresolved V gene, and why the rest are absent is not known. V and J calls and clone size are copied from that table; D and trimming were computed from the DNA. This sample is represented by over 60,000 clones; over 60% of them were singletons. The top ten clonotypes cover roughly 5.2% of the sample.

The data were obtained in a study of cytomegalovirus exposure and HLA in healthy donors listed by TCRdb under 2017. With respect to the entire study: According to an earlier analysis of 550 to 700 of the donors, roughly 180 million T cells yielded 100 million or so unique TCR beta sequences and less than 300 Gb of sequence data. HLA typing included class I and class II loci at four-digit resolution. All discovery cohort repertoires had been generated on a single sequencing platform. The later analysis used no new phenotypic data to find candidate immune exposures, relying instead on TCR beta sequences and their occurrence across donors. A later analysis re-analyzed previously published TCR beta repertoires from 666 donors and added high-resolution HLA genotyping to study TCR occurrence patterns. To decide whether each TCR beta V gene segment behaved as functional or pseudogenic, an earlier analysis of 587 of the donors relied on high-throughput TCR beta sequencing. Approximately 330 gigabases of sequencing data and 70 million to 100 million unique TCR sequences made up an early release that covered around 640 HLA-typed donors. The T cell repertoires of about 700 subjects were profiled by immunosequencing and related to cytomegalovirus serostatus. Donor age, sex, ethnicity and CMV serostatus were compiled together with the repertoire data. Of the 398 genotyped donors, about 84% fell in the genetic ancestry cluster associated with self-reported Caucasian donors. Typing coverage varied by locus: roughly 620-640 donors for A, B, C, DRB1 and DQB1; roughly 560 for DQA1; approximately 610 for DPA1; under 490 for DPB1. To predict cytomegalovirus infection status, the study combined high-throughput TCR immunosequencing, statistical association of individual TCRs with disease status, and machine learning. About five DR-DQ haplotypes were handled as single units for association and clustering, since linkage in the cohort was strong. The study aimed to test whether signatures of past pathogen exposure could be identified by cataloging public T cell receptors. Across around 400 genotyped donors of the cohort, an average of about 240,000 unique TCR beta nucleotide sequences per donor were sequenced, and roughly 17% of those sequences were non-productive. Along with the roughly 670-subject first cohort, a separate validation cohort of over 90 different subjects was used. In a later genetic analysis, genome-wide SNP genotypes for about three fifths of the roughly 670 donors were used, and that subset was treated as a discovery cohort. Broad study findings and their caveats: According to the authors, the approach could potentially be generalized to other disease states and immunological phenotypes. At a false discovery rate of 0.05, a later analysis linked some 18,000 TCR beta sequences to specific HLA alleles. In an earlier analysis of fewer than 750 of the donors, most TCR beta V segments were observed in productive rearrangements about 87% or about 30% of the time, broadly matching IMGT annotations. According to a later analysis, parvovirus B19, influenza, CMV and Epstein-Barr virus appeared linked to several top co-occurrence clusters. Linkage disequilibrium might explain the correlated functional status among segregating V segments, but an unknown experimental factor could not be excluded. In a later analysis, the rate of TCR association differed among HLA loci, with DRB1 alleles having the most associated TCRs and HLA-C alleles having the fewest. The earlier analysis of almost 600 of the donors excluded fewer than 20 rarely observed V segments, including chromosome 9 orphons, because counts were too low. Compared with equally common non-associated chains, HLA-associated TCR beta chains in a later analysis were more clonally expanded and had lower generation probabilities. The study listed around 160 TCR beta chains as associated with cytomegalovirus. A cluster of highly shared sequence variants was judged likely to represent a technical artifact of the sequencing pipeline. A later genetic analysis associated a missense DCLRE1C variant with V-gene and J-gene trimming of TCR beta chains, and an independent cohort replicated the association. A later genetic analysis reported fewer N-insertions in productive TCRs among donors in an Asian-associated ancestry cluster than the roughly 690-donor mean. The cohort was sequenced for TCR beta chains only, and without alpha or paired-chain data the features that could be detected were limited. Most TCR sequences were seen in very few donors, while some public TCRs were found in many individuals. Some IMGT-functional V segments, including TRBV6-2 and TRBV6-3, could not be told apart with the 87-base-pair reads, so those segments were excluded. A further reported finding was that TCR beta sequences accurately predicted the HLA-A and HLA-B alleles for most subjects in the first cohort. CMV serostatus was the only immune exposure information available for the cohort. When HLA alleles, especially DR and DQ, strongly co-occurred, TCR associations were difficult to assign to individual alleles. The presence/absence analyses assumed that sequencing depth was roughly uniform across donors, and that assumption may not be true. Because HLA typing was unavailable for some donors at each locus, only the typed subset was used in association tests. In vitro tests confirmed that three of the cytomegalovirus-associated TCR beta chains recognize cytomegalovirus antigens. Cytomegalovirus status was reported to be diagnosed by the classifier with high specificity and sensitivity in both the original and validation cohorts. Most CMV-associated TCR beta chains appeared to be HLA-restricted in a later analysis, and the HLA associations seemed to be driven largely by CMV exposure.

The receptor chain draws on TRBV27 and TRBJ2-1, with 8 bases aligning to TRBD2. The clonotype originates from a woman aged 25-40 years in good health and CMV-seronegative. Material: PBMCs. The CDR3 is CASTLGSGRPSNEQFF. The DNA sequence is as follows: TGTGCCAGCACCCTGGGAAGCGGGAGACCGTCGAATGAGCAGTTCTTC.